One T cell receptor (beta chain) is described in this entry. What it binds is unknown. This sample is part of a study of cytomegalovirus exposure and HLA in healthy donors. Study-wide results and caveats: Reportedly, fewer N-insertions than the approximately 690-donor mean appeared in an Asian-associated ancestry cluster in a later analysis. In a later analysis, at a false discovery rate of 0.05, 15,000 to 20,000 TCR beta sequences were associated with HLA alleles. CMV serostatus was the only immune exposure information that was available.

This CDR3 is 15 amino acids long. V lost 1 base to trimming and J lost 8 bases, with 15 bases between them. Germline V gives CDR1 SEHNR, CDR2 FQNEAQ (reference sequence). Vbeta (60) and Jbeta (13) primers were used in the PCR. Repertoires were generated with immunoSEQ multiplex PCR, while TCRdb's copy carries only in-frame clones and drops some. The sample yields 200,000 or so clones, over 75% seen once. The V and J genes are TRBV7-9 and TRBJ1-3; D is possibly TRBD1 (5 bases). The receptor was isolated from a woman in her twenties or thirties in good health and CMV-seronegative. Sequencing used PBMCs. The CDR3 reads CASSLGGSFRDTIYF. In DNA form, the CDR3 reads TGTGCCAGCAGCTTAGGGGGCAGCTTTCGGGACACCATATATTTT.